The 9 T cell receptor beta chains reported below all come from one sample, sequenced in a study of CD8+ T cells in alopecia areata. Treatment defined: oral pan-JAK inhibitor, 5-10 mg twice daily. RNA was isolated and reverse transcribed to cDNA, the sequencing template. Clones were read by immunoSEQ multiplex PCR, and TCRdb kept only the in-frame ones, dropping some. Here the sample spans about 110,000 clones, 45% to 65% being singletons. The sample in question was CD4+ T cells sorted from blood, obtained at week 24, from a patient treated with tofacitinib. All receptors come from a human donor with alopecia areata.

This clone was seen a few times. The V and J genes are TRBV27 and TRBJ2-7; 11 positions match TRBD2. The CDR3 is 18 amino acids. With V trimmed by 3 bases and J by 0 bases, 10 bases remained unmatched. CDR1 is MNHEY, CDR2 SMNVEV, per germline (reference sequence). As DNA, the CDR3 is TGTGCCAGCAGTTTCGGGCTAGCGGGGGGCACGAGCTCCTACGAGCAGTACTTC. It yields the protein CASSFGLAGGTSSYEQYF.

This chain links TRBV15 with TRBJ2-3, with a weak D call TRBD2 (5 bases). V was pared by 4 bases and J by 4 bases, with 15 bases between. CDR3 length: 15 amino acids. Germline V gene lookup returns CDR1 LNHNV and CDR2 YYDKDF (reference sequence). The CDR3 sequence is CATSITMGVPDTQYF. The DNA for the CDR3 is TGTGCCACCAGCATAACGATGGGAGTCCCAGATACGCAGTATTTT. The full variable domain, completed using reference TRBV15 and TRBJ2-3, is DAMVIQNPRYQVTQFGKPVTLSCSQTLNHNVMYWYQQKSSQAPKLLFHYYDKDFNNEADTPDNFQSRRPNTSFCFLDIRSPGLGDTAMYLCATSITMGVPDTQYFGPGTRLTVL.

The chain combines TRBV25-1 with TRBJ1-6; no firm D call. V was clipped by 4 bases and J by 0 bases, with 13 bases between them. Germline CDR1 reads MGHDK; CDR2 reads SYGVNS. The CDR3 covers 17 residues. CDR3 residues: CASSVYSGSSYNSPLHF. The CDR3 DNA reads TGTGCCAGCAGTGTCTACTCTGGGAGCTCCTATAATTCACCCCTCCACTTT.

This sequence joins TRBV29-1 and TRBJ2-3; no clear D. This CDR3 is 12 amino acids long. The germline V and J ends were trimmed by 6 bases and 0 bases, with 7 bases remaining between them. Germline values: CDR1 SQVTM, CDR2 ANQGSEA. As DNA, the CDR3 is TGCAGCGTGAGGCTAAGCACAGATACGCAGTATTTT. This gives the protein CSVRLSTDTQYF.

Only a few counts were recorded for this clone. The gene calls are TRBV14 and TRBJ2-5; D remains ambiguous. CDR1 and CDR2 from the germline V gene are SGHDN and FVKESK. Trimming took 5 bases from V and 4 from J, leaving 11 bases between them. The CDR3 is 13 residues long. For the CDR3, the DNA is TGTGCCAGCAGCGCGCGGCTAAGAGAGACCCAGTACTTC. Translation: CASSARLRETQYF.

This sequence joins TRBV30 and TRBJ2-7, with no clear D. CDR1 GTSNPN and CDR2 SVGIG come from the germline V gene (reference sequence). The CDR3 covers 14 residues. Trimming stripped 0 bases from V and 6 bases from J, with 15 bases between. CDR3 sequence (DNA): TGTGCCTGGAGTGTATCGGGCGGTACCGGCGAGCAGTACTTC. As protein: CAWSVSGGTGEQYF.

The chain employs TRBV5-1 and TRBJ1-1; D gene unclear. The CDR3 has 13 residues. The V gene's germline CDR1 is SGHRS and CDR2 YFSETQ. V was trimmed by 0 bases and J by 3 bases, leaving 6 bases between them. The DNA for the CDR3 is TGCGCCAGCAGCTTGGGCCGCGACACTGAAGCTTTCTTT. It encodes CASSLGRDTEAFF.

This clone was seen a single time. V and J are TRBV27 and TRBJ1-4, with 9 bases that match TRBD1. The CDR3 is 17 amino acids. Germline lookup yields CDR1 MNHEY and CDR2 SMNVEV (reference sequence). Germline trimming cut 6 bases from V and 2 bases from J; bases unmatched to any gene: 10. CDR3 residues: CASSPGTGYSTNEKLFF. The CDR3 DNA is TGTGCCAGCAGCCCAGGGACAGGGTATTCTACTAATGAAAAACTGTTTTTT.

This clone was seen more than once but under ten times. J is TRBJ1-2 and V is TRBV7-8; D gene uncertain. The CDR3 covers 13 residues. The germline V gene has CDR1 SGHVS and CDR2 FQNEAQ. Trimming stripped 2 bases from V and 0 bases from J, with 4 bases between. The CDR3 DNA sequence: TGTGCCAGCAGCTTACTTCCTAACTATGGCTACACCTTC. As protein: CASSLLPNYGYTF.